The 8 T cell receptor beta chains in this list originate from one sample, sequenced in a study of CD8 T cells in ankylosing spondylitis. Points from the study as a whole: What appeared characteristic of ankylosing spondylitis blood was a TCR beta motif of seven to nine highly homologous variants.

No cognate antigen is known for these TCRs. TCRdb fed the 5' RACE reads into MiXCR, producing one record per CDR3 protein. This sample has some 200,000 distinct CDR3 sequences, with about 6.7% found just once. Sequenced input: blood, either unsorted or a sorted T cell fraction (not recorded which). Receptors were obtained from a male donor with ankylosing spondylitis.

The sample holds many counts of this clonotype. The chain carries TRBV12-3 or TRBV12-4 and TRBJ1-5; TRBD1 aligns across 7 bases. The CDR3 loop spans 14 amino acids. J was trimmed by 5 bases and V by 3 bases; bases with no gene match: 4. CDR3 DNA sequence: TGTGCCAGCAGTTTTTGGGACAGAGATCAGCCCCAGCATTTT. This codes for CASSFWDRDQPQHF.

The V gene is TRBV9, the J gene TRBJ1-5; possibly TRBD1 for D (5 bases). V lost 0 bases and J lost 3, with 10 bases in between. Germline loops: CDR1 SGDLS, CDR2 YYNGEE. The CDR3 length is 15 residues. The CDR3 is CASSVGQGLNQPQHF. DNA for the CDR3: TGTGCCAGCAGCGTAGGGCAGGGTCTCAATCAGCCCCAGCATTTT.

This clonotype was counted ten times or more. For the CDR3, the DNA is TGCGCCAGCAGCCAAGGGGCCTCCTACGAGCAGTACTTC. Translated: CASSQGASYEQYF. The chain links TRBV4-3 to TRBJ2-7; no clear D. Germline-derived CDR1 and CDR2 are LGHNA and YSLEER. The V and J ends lost 1 base and 0 bases respectively, with 4 bases between them. The CDR3 runs to 13 residues.

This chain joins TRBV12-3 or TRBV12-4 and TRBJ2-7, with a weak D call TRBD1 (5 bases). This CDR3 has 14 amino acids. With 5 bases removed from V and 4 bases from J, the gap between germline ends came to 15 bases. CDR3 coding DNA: TGTGCCAGCAGTCCGACGACAGTCCTATACGAGCAGTACTTC. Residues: CASSPTTVLYEQYF.

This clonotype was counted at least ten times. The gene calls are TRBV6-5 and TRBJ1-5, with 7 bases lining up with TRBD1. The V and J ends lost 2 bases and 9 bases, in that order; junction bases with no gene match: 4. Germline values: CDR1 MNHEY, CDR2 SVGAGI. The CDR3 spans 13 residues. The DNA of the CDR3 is TGTGCCAGCAGTTACGGACAGGTTGGGCCCCAGCATTTT. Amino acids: CASSYGQVGPQHF.

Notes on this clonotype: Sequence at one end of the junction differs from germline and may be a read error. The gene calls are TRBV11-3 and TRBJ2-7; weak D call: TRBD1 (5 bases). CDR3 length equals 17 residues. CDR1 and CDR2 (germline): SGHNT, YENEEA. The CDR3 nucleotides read TGTGCCAGCAGCGTAGAGACGACACCCGACAGTACCTACGAGCAGTACTTC. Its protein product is CASSVETTPDSTYEQYF.

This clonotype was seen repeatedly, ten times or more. Here the CDR3 DNA reads TGTGCCAGCACCCAGGACGCGAACACCGGGGAGCTGTTTTTT. Its protein product is CASTQDANTGELFF. The rearrangement links TRBV12-3 or TRBV12-4 to TRBJ2-2; D not certain. The V end was cut by 7 bases, the J end by 0 bases, with 9 bases between. The CDR3 has 14 residues.

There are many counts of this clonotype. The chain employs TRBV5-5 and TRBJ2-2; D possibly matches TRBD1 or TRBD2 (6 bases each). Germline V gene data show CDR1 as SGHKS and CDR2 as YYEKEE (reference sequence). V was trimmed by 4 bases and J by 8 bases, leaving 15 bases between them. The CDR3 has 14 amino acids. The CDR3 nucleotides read TGTGCCAGCAGCGGGAGGACAGTTCCAGGGGAGCTGTTTTTT. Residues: CASSGRTVPGELFF.